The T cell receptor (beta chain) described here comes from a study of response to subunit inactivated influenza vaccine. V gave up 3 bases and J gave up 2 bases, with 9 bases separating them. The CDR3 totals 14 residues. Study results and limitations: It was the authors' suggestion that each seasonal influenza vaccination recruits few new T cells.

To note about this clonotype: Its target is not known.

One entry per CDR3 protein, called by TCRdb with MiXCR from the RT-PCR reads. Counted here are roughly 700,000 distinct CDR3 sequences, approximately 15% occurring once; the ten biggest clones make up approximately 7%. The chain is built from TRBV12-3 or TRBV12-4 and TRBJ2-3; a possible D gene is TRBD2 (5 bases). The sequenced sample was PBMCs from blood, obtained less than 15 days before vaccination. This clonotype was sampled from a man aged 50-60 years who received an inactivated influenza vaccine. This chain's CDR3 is CASSLRLYTDTQYF. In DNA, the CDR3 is TGTGCCAGCAGTTTGCGACTATACACAGATACGCAGTATTTT.